Listed below are T cell receptor beta chains from one sample, sequenced in a study of OX40 agonist ivuxolimab in advanced cancers. Sequenced by immunoSEQ multiplex PCR; TCRdb stores in-frame clones only, minus some. The sample shows fewer than 80,000 clones, more than 85% of them seen only once. This material consisted of CD4+ or CD8+ T cells sorted from blood, taken in a trial of the OX40 agonist ivuxolimab. These TCRs come from an adult with an advanced solid tumor such as melanoma, head and neck, liver or kidney cancer. CDR3s include the opening cysteine and the closing phenylalanine or tryptophan. A D gene is named only where the DNA matches it firmly. Clone size is shown for a subset of rows, as once, few, many or a class of expanded clone.

16	TRBV6-1	TRBJ2-4	TRBD2	NA	TGTGCCAGCAGTGAAGGACTAGCGGGGGGTAAAAACATTCAGTACTTC	CASSEGLAGGKNIQYF
15	TRBV13	TRBJ2-5	TRBD2	NA	TGTGCCAGCAGCCCCCGGGGGGGGGCGGGAGAGACCCAGTACTTC	CASSPRGGAGETQYF
17	TRBV5-8	TRBJ2-3	TRBD2	NA	TGTGCCAGCAGCTTTTTCGCCGGCGGGGGGCTTGCAGATACGCAGTATTTT	CASSFFAGGGLADTQYF
14	TRBV27	TRBJ1-6	NA	NA	TGTGCCAGCAGCCCCCTCCGATATAATTCACCCCTCCACTTT	CASSPLRYNSPLHF
16	TRBV11-2	TRBJ2-5	NA	NA	TGTGCCAGCAGCTTATTCCAGGGGGGGACCCAAGAGACCCAGTACTTC	CASSLFQGGTQETQYF
14	TRBV2	TRBJ1-6	TRBD1	NA	TGTGCCAGCAGATCGACAGGGAGCAATTCACCCCTCCACTTT	CASRSTGSNSPLHF
17	TRBV18	TRBJ1-1	TRBD1	NA	TGTGCCAGCTCACCGCTCCCGGGACAGGGTTCGAATGCTGAAGCTTTCTTT	CASSPLPGQGSNAEAFF
13	TRBV5-1	TRBJ2-2	NA	once	TGCGCCGGCCGCCCAGGCCTCACCGGGGAGCTGTTTTTT	CAGRPGLTGELFF
15	TRBV7-8	TRBJ1-2	NA	NA	TGTGCCAGCAGCTTAGTAGCACCCACTAACTATGGCTACACCTTC	CASSLVAPTNYGYTF
16	TRBV6-5	TRBJ1-1	TRBD1	NA	TGTGCCAGCAGTTATGGCCCAGGGGGCATGAACACTGAAGCTTTCTTT	CASSYGPGGMNTEAFF
16	TRBV5-1	TRBJ1-5	NA	NA	TGCGCCAGCAGCTTCAGCCCGGGGGCCGGCAATCAGCCCCAGCATTTT	CASSFSPGAGNQPQHF
17	TRBV7-2	TRBJ1-2	TRBD1	once	TGTGCCAGCAGCCCCTTCGGGGGACAGGGGGGGAACTATGGCTACACCTTC	CASSPFGGQGGNYGYTF
14	TRBV19	TRBJ1-1	TRBD1	few	TGTGCCAGTAGTACCCAGCAGGGGGCAGGTCTAGCTTTCTTT	CASSTQQGAGLAFF
13	TRBV5-1	TRBJ2-1	NA	NA	TGCGCCAGCTGGTCGGGGAACTACAATGAGCAGTTCTTC	CASWSGNYNEQFF
17	TRBV9	TRBJ1-6	TRBD1	NA	TGTGCCAGCAGCGTAGGGGGACGGACAGGGGGAAATTCACCCCTCCACTTT	CASSVGGRTGGNSPLHF
15	TRBV6-1	TRBJ1-2	NA	NA	TGTGCCAGCAGTGAAGGGGTCTGGGCCCTTTATGGCTACACCTTC	CASSEGVWALYGYTF
14	TRBV10-2	TRBJ2-7	NA	NA	TGCGCCAGCAGTGTTTGGGGCAGCACCTACGAGCAGTACTTC	CASSVWGSTYEQYF
12	TRBV19	TRBJ1-1	NA	few	TGTGCCAGTACCGGGACACGGACTGAAGCTTTCTTT	CASTGTRTEAFF
14	TRBV5-1	TRBJ1-4	NA	NA	TGCGCCAGCAGCTTGAATTTGGGGACTGAAAAACTGTTTTTT	CASSLNLGTEKLFF
16	TRBV11-2	TRBJ2-2	NA	NA	TGTGCCAGCAAAGGCCGGGGTCAGCTTACCACCGGGGAGCTGTTTTTT	CASKGRGQLTTGELFF
14	TRBV18	TRBJ1-3	NA	NA	TGTGCCAGCTCACGACTGGACGGTGGAAACACCATATATTTT	CASSRLDGGNTIYF
14	TRBV29-1	TRBJ1-1	NA	NA	TGCAGCGTTGAAGGGCGCCAGAAAAACACTGAAGCTTTCTTT	CSVEGRQKNTEAFF
15	TRBV4-1	TRBJ1-1	NA	NA	TGCGCCAGCAGCCAAACATCCCGGACGAACACTGAAGCTTTCTTT	CASSQTSRTNTEAFF
15	TRBV19	TRBJ1-4	NA	NA	TGTGCCAGTAGTCCAAGGAGGGACCTTAATGAAAAACTGTTTTTT	CASSPRRDLNEKLFF
17	TRBV5-1	TRBJ2-5	TRBD2	NA	TGCGCCAGCAGCCCGGGACTAGCGGGGTGGGGCCCAGGGACCCAGTACTTC	CASSPGLAGWGPGTQYF
12	TRBV18	TRBJ1-1	NA	NA	TGTGCCAGCCACGGAGGGTTCACTGAAGCTTTCTTT	CASHGGFTEAFF
13	TRBV5-1	TRBJ1-2	NA	NA	TGCGCCAGCAGTCCCGACGTAAACTATGGCTACACCTTC	CASSPDVNYGYTF
16	TRBV5-1	TRBJ1-2	TRBD1	NA	TGCGCCAGCAGCTCGGGGACAGGACGAACTAACTATGGCTACACCTTC	CASSSGTGRTNYGYTF
13	TRBV4-2	TRBJ2-6	NA	NA	TGTGCCAGCACCAGGGCGGGCGCCAACGTCCTGACTTTC	CASTRAGANVLTF
14	TRBV5-1	TRBJ1-3	NA	NA	TGCGCCAGCAGCAGTTCGTACTCTGGAAACACCATATATTTT	CASSSSYSGNTIYF
13	TRBV7-9	TRBJ2-7	TRBD1	NA	TGTGCCAGCAGCTGGGACAGAAACTACGAGCAGTACTTC	CASSWDRNYEQYF
16	TRBV7-2	TRBJ1-6	TRBD1	NA	TGTGCCAGCAGTACTAACGGACAGGTCCGGAATTCACCCCTCCACTTT	CASSTNGQVRNSPLHF
15	TRBV4-2	TRBJ2-7	TRBD2	NA	TGTGCCAGCAGCCAATCGAGCGGGGTGGGTTACGAGCAGTACTTC	CASSQSSGVGYEQYF
16	TRBV5-1	TRBJ2-2	TRBD2	NA	TGCGCCAGCAGCTCAGGACGGACTAGCGGGGCCGGGGAGCTGTTTTTT	CASSSGRTSGAGELFF
15	TRBV5-4	TRBJ2-3	TRBD2	NA	TGTGCCAGCAGTTATAGCGGGAGTAGCACAGATACGCAGTATTTT	CASSYSGSSTDTQYF
15	TRBV4-1	TRBJ1-2	TRBD1	NA	TGCGCCAGCAGCCAGGGCCCGGGACAGCACTATGGCTACACCTTC	CASSQGPGQHYGYTF
13	TRBV30	TRBJ1-2	NA	NA	TGTGCCTGGATCCGAGACAGAGTCTATGGCTACACCTTC	CAWIRDRVYGYTF
15	TRBV5-1	TRBJ2-5	NA	NA	TGCGCCAGCAGCTTGGAAGCAGGGGCTCGGGAGACCCAGTACTTC	CASSLEAGARETQYF
16	TRBV2	TRBJ2-5	TRBD2	NA	TGTGCCAGCAGTGAACTCCTAGCGGGGGATAGGAAGACCCAGTACTTC	CASSELLAGDRKTQYF
15	TRBV7-3	TRBJ2-7	NA	NA	TGTGCCAGCAGCTTAACCCCCGGACGGACCTACGAGCAGTACTTC	CASSLTPGRTYEQYF
17	TRBV25-1	TRBJ1-2	NA	few	TGTGCCAGCAGTGAATTAGGGGCAGCAGGAGCTAACTATGGCTACACCTTC	CASSELGAAGANYGYTF
13	TRBV2	TRBJ1-5	NA	NA	TGTGCCAGCAGGGTAGGACGGAGTTCGCCCCAGCATTTT	CASRVGRSSPQHF